The sequence of this TCR beta chain was determined in a study of CXCR3-negative and CXCR3-positive naive CD8 T cells. Study-level results: The majority of assays used fresh PBMCs, and CXCR3 expression partially decreased after cryopreservation.

Via 5' RACE with UMI labels, TRB cDNA libraries were prepared. With the 5' RACE reads reprocessed, TCRdb shows one record per CDR3 protein and no DNA. The sample yields 69,000 or so distinct CDR3 sequences, of which the top ten take up approximately 1.5%. Looked up from germline, CDR1 is DFQATT and CDR2 is SNEGSKA (reference sequence). CDR3 length equals 16 residues. CD45RO-CCR7+CD27+CD95- was the phenotype of naive CD8+ T cells. A note on this clonotype: Its target is unknown.

This TCR came from a human donor in good health. Some clones in this sample may be carry-over from other donors' samples. This chain links TRBV20-1 with TRBJ2-1; as DNA is missing, the TRBD2 call by TCRdb cannot be tested. Sequences were obtained from naive CXCR3- CD8+ T cells from blood. The subset was: CD45RO-CCR7+CD27+CD95- naive CD8+ T cells lacking CXCR3 (TNR3-). The CDR3 sequence is CSALLGSGSSYNEQFF.